The T cell receptor beta chain under discussion was sequenced for a study of blood T cell repertoires in COVID-19. The overall study: Samples came from the United States, Italy and Spain, spanning acute and convalescent COVID-19.

TCRdb's copy holds only in-frame clones and misses some; the assay was immunoSEQ multiplex PCR. The repertoire holds about 140,000 clones, with 75% to 80% as singletons. This CDR3 has 19 amino acids. V lost 2 bases and J lost 2; bases outside the gene matches: 10. Germline V lookup: CDR1 SGDLS, CDR2 YYNGEE. Residents of around 24 US areas, aged about 18 to 89 years, made up the participants. This chain joins TRBV9 and TRBJ2-1; 13 bases are shared with TRBD2. Sequencing was done on a sample of PBMCs or T cells enriched from blood (not recorded which). This receptor was identified in a woman between 50 and 59 years old who had recovered from COVID-19. The CDR3 coding sequence is TGTGCCAGCAGCGTCGACCTATTTGGGACTAGCGGGACCTACAATGAGCAGTTCTTC. Amino acid sequence: CASSVDLFGTSGTYNEQFF. The variable domain in full, completed from reference TRBV9 and TRBJ2-1, reads DSGVTQTPKHLITATGQRVTLRCSPRSGDLSVYWYQQSLDQGLQFLIQYYNGEERAKGNILERFSAQQFPDLHSELNLSSLELGDSALYFCASSVDLFGTSGTYNEQFFGPGTRLTVL.